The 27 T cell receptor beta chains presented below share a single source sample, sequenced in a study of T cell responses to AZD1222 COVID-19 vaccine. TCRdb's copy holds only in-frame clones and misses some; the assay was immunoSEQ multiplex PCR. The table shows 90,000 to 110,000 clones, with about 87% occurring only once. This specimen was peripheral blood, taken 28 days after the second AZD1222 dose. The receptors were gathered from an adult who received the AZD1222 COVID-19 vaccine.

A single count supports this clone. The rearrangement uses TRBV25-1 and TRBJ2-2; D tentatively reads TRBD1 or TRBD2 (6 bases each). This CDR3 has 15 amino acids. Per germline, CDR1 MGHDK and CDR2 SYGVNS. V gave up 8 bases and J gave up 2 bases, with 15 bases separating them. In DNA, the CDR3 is TGTGCCAGCGGCCCCGGAGGGGGTAACACCGGGGAGCTGTTTTTT. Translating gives CASGPGGGNTGELFF.

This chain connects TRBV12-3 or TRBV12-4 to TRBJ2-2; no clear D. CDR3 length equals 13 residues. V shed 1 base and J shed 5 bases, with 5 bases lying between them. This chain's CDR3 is CASSLVGTGELFF. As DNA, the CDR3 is TGTGCCAGCAGTTTAGTCGGGACCGGGGAGCTGTTTTTT.

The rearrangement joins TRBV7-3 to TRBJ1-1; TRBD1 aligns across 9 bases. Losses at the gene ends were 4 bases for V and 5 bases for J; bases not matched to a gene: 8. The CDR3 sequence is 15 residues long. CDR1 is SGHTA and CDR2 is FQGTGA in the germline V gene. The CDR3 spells CASSSTGTGLTEAFF. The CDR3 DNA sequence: TGTGCCAGCAGCTCAACCGGGACAGGGTTGACTGAAGCTTTCTTT.

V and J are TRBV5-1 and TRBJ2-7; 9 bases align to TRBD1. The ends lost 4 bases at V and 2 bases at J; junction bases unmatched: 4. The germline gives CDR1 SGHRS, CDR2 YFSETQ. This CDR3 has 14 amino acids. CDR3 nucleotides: TGCGCCAGCAGCACCGGGACAGGGCCCTACGAGCAGTACTTC. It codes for CASSTGTGPYEQYF.

The DNA of the CDR3 is TGTGCCAGCAGCCAAGTGATGGACCTGGGACGGATCTCTGGAAACACCATATATTTT. Amino acids: CASSQVMDLGRISGNTIYF. The chain joins TRBV4-2 to TRBJ1-3, with D possibly being TRBD1 (5 bases). CDR1 is LGHNA, CDR2 YNFKEQ, per germline. The CDR3 has 19 residues. Trimming removed 1 base from V and 0 bases from J, with 19 bases in between.

The CDR3 sequence is CARGQGGNSPLHF. The DNA for the CDR3 is TGTGCCAGGGGACAGGGAGGTAATTCACCCCTCCACTTT. The chain recombines TRBV19 with TRBJ1-6; 9 nucleotides line up with TRBD1. CDR3 length: 13 amino acids. Germline loops: CDR1 LNHDA, CDR2 SQIVND (reference sequence). After removal of 9 bases from V and 6 bases from J, the junction contained 3 bases not matched to a gene.

CDR3 loop: CASSLGNRGKLFF. Written as DNA, the CDR3 is TGTGCCAGCAGCTTGGGAAACAGGGGGAAACTGTTTTTT. The chain recombines TRBV5-6 with TRBJ1-4; 8 bases are a match to TRBD1. Per the germline V gene, CDR1 is SGHDT and CDR2 is YYEEEE. Unmatched junction bases numbered 3, after V lost 0 bases and J lost 11 bases. CDR3 size: 13 residues.

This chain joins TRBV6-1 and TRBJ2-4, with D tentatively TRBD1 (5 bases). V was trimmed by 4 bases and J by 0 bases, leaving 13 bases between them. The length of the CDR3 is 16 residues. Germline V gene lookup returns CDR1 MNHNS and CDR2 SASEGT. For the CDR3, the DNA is TGTGCCAGCAGTGTTTTAGACAGCAAAGCCAAAAACATTCAGTACTTC. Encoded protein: CASSVLDSKAKNIQYF.

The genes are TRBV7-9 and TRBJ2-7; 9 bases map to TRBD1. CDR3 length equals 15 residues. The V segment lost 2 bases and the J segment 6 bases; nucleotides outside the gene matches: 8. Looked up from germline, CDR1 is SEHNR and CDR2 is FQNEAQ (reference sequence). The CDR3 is CASSLKGQGIGEQYF. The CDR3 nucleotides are TGTGCCAGCAGCTTAAAGGGACAGGGTATCGGCGAGCAGTACTTC.

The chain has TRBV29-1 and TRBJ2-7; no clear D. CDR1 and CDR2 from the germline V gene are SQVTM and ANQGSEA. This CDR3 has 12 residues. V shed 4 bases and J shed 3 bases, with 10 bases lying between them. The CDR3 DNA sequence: TGCAGCGTTGTTGTCACCGGCTACGAGCAGTACTTC. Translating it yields CSVVVTGYEQYF.

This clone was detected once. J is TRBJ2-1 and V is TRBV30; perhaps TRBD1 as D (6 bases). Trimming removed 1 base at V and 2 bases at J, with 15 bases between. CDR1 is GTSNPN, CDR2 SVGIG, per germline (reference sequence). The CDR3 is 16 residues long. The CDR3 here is CAWSGVGGSAYNEQFF. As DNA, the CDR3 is TGTGCCTGGAGTGGGGTAGGGGGTTCCGCCTACAATGAGCAGTTCTTC.

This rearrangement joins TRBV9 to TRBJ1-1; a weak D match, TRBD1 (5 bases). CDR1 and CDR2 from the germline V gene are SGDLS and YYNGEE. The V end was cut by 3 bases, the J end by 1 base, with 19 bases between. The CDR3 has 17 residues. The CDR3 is CASSAQLGDGTNTEAFF. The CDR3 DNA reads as TGTGCCAGCAGCGCACAGCTGGGGGATGGAACGAACACTGAAGCTTTCTTT. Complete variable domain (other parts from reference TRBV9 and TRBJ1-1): DSGVTQTPKHLITATGQRVTLRCSPRSGDLSVYWYQQSLDQGLQFLIQYYNGEERAKGNILERFSAQQFPDLHSELNLSSLELGDSALYFCASSAQLGDGTNTEAFFGQGTRLTVV.

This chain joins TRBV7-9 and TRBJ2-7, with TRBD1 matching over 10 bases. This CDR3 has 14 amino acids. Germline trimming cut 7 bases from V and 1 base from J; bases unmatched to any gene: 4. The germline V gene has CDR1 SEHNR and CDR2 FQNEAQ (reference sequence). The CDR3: CASIPGQGSYEQYF. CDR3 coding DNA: TGTGCCAGCATACCGGGACAGGGGTCCTACGAGCAGTACTTC.

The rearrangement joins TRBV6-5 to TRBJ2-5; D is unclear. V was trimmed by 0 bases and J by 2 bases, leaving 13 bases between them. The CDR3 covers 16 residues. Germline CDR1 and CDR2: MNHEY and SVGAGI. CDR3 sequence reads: CASSYSKTFIQETQYF. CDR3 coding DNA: TGTGCCAGCAGTTACTCGAAGACTTTTATTCAAGAGACCCAGTACTTC.

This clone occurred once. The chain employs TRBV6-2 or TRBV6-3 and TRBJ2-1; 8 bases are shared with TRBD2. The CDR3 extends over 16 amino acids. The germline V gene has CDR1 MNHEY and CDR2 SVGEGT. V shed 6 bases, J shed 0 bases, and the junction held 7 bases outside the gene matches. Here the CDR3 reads CASSPRGGSSYNEQFF. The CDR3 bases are TGTGCCAGCAGCCCTCGGGGGGGGAGCTCCTACAATGAGCAGTTCTTC.

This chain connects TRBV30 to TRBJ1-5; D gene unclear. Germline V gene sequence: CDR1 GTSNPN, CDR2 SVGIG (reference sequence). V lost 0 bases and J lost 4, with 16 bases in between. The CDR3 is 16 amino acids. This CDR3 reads CAWSVRLGFENQPQHF. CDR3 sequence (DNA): TGTGCCTGGAGTGTCCGACTGGGATTTGAAAATCAGCCCCAGCATTTT.

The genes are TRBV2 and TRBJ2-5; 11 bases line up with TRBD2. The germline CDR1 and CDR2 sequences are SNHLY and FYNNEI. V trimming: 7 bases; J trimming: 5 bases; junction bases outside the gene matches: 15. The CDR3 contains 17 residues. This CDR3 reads CASTPPWLAGGAETQYF. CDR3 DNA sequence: TGTGCCAGCACCCCCCCGTGGCTAGCGGGAGGAGCGGAGACCCAGTACTTC.

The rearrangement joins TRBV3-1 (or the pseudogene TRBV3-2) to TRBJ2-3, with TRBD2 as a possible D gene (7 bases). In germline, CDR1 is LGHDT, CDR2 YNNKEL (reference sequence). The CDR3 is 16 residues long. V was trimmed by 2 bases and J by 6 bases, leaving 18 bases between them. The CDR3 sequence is CASSQRGAARMDTQYF. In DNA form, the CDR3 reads TGTGCCAGCAGCCAACGGGGGGCGGCCCGGATGGATACGCAGTATTTT.

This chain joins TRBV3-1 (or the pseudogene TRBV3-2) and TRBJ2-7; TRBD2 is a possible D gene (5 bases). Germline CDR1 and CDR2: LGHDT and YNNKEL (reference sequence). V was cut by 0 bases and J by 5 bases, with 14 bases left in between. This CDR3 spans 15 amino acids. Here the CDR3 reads CASSQDIVSSHEQYF. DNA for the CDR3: TGTGCCAGCAGCCAAGATATAGTATCTAGCCACGAGCAGTACTTC.

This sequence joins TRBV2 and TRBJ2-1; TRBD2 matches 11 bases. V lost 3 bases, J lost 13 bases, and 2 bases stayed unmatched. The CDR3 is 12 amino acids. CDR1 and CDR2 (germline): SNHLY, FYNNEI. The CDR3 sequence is CASSDGLAGQFF. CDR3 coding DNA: TGTGCCAGCAGTGACGGACTAGCGGGCCAGTTCTTC.

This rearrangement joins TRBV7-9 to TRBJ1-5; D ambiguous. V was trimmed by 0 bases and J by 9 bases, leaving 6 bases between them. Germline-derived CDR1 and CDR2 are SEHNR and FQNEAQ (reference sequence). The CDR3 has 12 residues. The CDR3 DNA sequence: TGTGCCAGCAGCTTAGCGCAAGGGCCCCAGCATTTT. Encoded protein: CASSLAQGPQHF.

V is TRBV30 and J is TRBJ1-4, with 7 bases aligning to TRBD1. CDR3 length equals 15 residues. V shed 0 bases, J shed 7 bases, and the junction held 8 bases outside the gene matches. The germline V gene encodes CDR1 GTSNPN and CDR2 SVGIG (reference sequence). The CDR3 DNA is TGTGCCTGGAGTGTAGTAAGGGGGCTGGGTGAAAAACTGTTTTTT. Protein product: CAWSVVRGLGEKLFF. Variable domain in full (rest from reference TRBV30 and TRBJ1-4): SQTIHQWPATLVQPVGSPLSLECTVEGTSNPNLYWYRQAAGRGLQLLFYSVGIGQISSEVPQNLSASRPQDRQFILSSKKLLLSDSGFYLCAWSVVRGLGEKLFFGSGTQLSVL.

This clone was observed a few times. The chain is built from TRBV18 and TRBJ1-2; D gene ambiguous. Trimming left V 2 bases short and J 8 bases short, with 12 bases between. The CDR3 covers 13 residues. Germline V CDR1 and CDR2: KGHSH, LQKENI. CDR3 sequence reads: CASSPENFSGYTF. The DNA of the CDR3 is TGTGCCAGCTCACCAGAGAATTTTAGCGGCTACACCTTC.

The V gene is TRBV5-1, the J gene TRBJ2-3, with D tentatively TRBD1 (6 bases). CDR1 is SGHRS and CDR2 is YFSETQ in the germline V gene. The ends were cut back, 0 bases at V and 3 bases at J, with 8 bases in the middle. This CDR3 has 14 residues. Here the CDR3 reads CASSLAQGTDTQYF. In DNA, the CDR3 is TGCGCCAGCAGCTTGGCCCAGGGGACAGATACGCAGTATTTT.

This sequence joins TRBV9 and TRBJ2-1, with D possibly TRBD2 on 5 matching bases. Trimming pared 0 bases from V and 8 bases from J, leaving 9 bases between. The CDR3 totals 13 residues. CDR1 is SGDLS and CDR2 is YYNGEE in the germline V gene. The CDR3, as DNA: TGTGCCAGCAGCGTAGGTAGCGTGTATGAGCAGTTCTTC. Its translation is CASSVGSVYEQFF. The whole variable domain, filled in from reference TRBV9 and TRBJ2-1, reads DSGVTQTPKHLITATGQRVTLRCSPRSGDLSVYWYQQSLDQGLQFLIQYYNGEERAKGNILERFSAQQFPDLHSELNLSSLELGDSALYFCASSVGSVYEQFFGPGTRLTVL.

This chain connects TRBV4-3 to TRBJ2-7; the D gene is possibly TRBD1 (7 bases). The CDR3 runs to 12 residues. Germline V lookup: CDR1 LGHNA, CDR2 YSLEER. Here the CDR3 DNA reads TGCGCTGGGGGCAGGGGGGTTTTGGAGCAGTACTTC. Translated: CAGGRGVLEQYF.

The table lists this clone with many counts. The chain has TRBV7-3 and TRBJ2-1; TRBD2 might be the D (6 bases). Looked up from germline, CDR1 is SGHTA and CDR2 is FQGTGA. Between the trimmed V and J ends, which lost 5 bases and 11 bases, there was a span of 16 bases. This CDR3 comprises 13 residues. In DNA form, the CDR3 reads TGTGCCAGCAGCCCGGGGACTTCCATAAAGCAGTTCTTC. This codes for CASSPGTSIKQFF.